Included here is one T cell receptor (beta chain) sequence, with context. As yet, its antigen is unknown. Assay used: immunoSEQ multiplex PCR; TCRdb lists only in-frame clones, some missing. Of under 95,000 clones listed, nearly 95% are singletons. The data stem from a study of PD-1 blockade in classical Hodgkin lymphoma. Study-level findings and limits: Complete responders had baseline diversity similar to newly diagnosed patients. Causes of the repertoire differences remain undefined, possibly disease activity or prior therapy.

All patients experienced relapse after autologous stem cell transplantation, and brentuximab vedotin exposure was variable. Complete response, partial response or progressive disease made up the best responses. Trimming left V 3 bases short and J 5 bases short, with 11 bases between. The CDR3 runs to 14 residues. Per germline, CDR1 SGDLS and CDR2 YYNGEE. Sequencing was performed on peripheral blood mononuclear cells (PBMCs), taken before the second cycle of nivolumab. This TCR came from a human donor with classical Hodgkin lymphoma. This chain links TRBV9 with TRBJ1-4; a possible D gene is TRBD1 (6 bases). CDR3: CASSATGINEKLFF. The CDR3 DNA sequence: TGTGCCAGCAGCGCAACAGGGATAAATGAAAAACTGTTTTTT.